This T cell receptor beta chain was recovered during a study of cytomegalovirus exposure and HLA in healthy donors. Study background: Out of several hundred genotyped donors, 81% belonged to the Caucasian-associated ancestry cluster. Notes on the study in general: Donors belonging to an Asian-associated ancestry cluster reportedly showed fewer N-insertions in productive TCRs than the approximately 700-donor mean, according to what a later analysis found.

The PCR had 60 Vbeta and 13 Jbeta primers. The assay was immunoSEQ multiplex PCR, and TCRdb's table has in-frame clones only and misses some. The table lists approximately 110,000 clones, about 74% of them singletons. Comment on this clone: Its antigen is as yet unknown.

This receptor was taken from a female donor in good health and CMV-seropositive. What was sequenced was PBMCs.

CDR3 residues: CASSLDTQYF. DNA of the CDR3: TGTGCCAGCAGTCTTGATACGCAGTATTTT. The chain joins TRBV27 to TRBJ2-3; no clear D gene. V shed 5 bases and J shed 6 bases, with 3 bases lying between them. CDR1 is MNHEY, CDR2 SMNVEV, per germline (reference sequence). The CDR3 covers 10 residues.